One TCR beta chain is described in this entry. Its cognate antigen is unknown. Tagging with unique molecular identifiers was a feature of the TCR beta cDNA libraries. MiXCR, applied by TCRdb to the PCR reads, yields one record per CDR3 protein. The sample includes over 700,000 distinct CDR3 sequences, 25% to 30% of them seen just once. This record belongs to a study of post-analysis software for immune sequencing data. Study as a whole: Relapsing-remitting, secondary progressive and progressive-relapsing forms made up the multiple sclerosis disease courses. Whole-study results and caveats: For normalized Chao1 diversity, multiple sclerosis patients scored significantly lower than controls did. With F measure, samples from one preparation batch clustered together strongly. Controls showed lower frequencies than patients for roughly 5 TRBV segments, and TRBV5-6, TRBV5-1 and TRBV20-1 were among these.

The germline gives CDR1 MNHNY, CDR2 SVGAGI (reference sequence). The V and J ends lost 5 bases and 4 bases, in that order; junction bases with no gene match: 8. The CDR3 sequence is 14 residues long. The TCR sequence derives from a girl under 18 with multiple sclerosis. Input material: blood. V is TRBV6-6 and J is TRBJ2-7, with TRBD1 matching over 7 bases. The CDR3 loop reads CASSRTGVLYEQYF. The CDR3, as DNA: TGTGCCAGCAGTCGAACAGGGGTTTTATACGAGCAGTACTTC.